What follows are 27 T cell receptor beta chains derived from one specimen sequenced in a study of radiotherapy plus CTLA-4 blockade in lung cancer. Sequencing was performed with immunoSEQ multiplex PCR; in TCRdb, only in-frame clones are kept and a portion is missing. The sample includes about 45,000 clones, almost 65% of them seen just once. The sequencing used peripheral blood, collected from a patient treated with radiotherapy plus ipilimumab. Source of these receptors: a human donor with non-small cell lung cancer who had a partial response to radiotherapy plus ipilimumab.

The CDR3 loop is CSVKSGRAYNEQFF. The CDR3 nucleotides read TGCAGCGTTAAGAGCGGGAGGGCGTACAATGAGCAGTTCTTC. The chain joins TRBV29-1 to TRBJ2-1; 10 nucleotides match TRBD2. CDR3 length equals 14 residues. V was pared by 5 bases and J by 4 bases, with 5 bases of the junction left unmatched. Germline CDR1 and CDR2: SQVTM and ANQGSEA.

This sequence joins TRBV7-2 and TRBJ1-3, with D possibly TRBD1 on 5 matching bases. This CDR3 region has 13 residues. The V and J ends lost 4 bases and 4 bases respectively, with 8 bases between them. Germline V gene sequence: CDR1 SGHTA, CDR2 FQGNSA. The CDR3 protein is CASSSDIGNTIYF. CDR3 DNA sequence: TGTGCCAGCAGCTCGGACATAGGAAACACCATATATTTT.

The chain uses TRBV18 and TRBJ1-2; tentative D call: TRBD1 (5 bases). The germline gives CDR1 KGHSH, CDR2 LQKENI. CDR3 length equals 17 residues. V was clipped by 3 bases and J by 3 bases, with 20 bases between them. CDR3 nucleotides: TGTGCCAGCTCACCGGGGGGGTTGGCCCCCGGGGACTATGGCTACACCTTC. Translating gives CASSPGGLAPGDYGYTF.

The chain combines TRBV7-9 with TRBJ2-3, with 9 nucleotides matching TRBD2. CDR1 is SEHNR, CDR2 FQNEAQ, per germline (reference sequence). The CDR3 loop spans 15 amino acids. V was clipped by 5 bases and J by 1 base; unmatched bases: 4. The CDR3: CASSPTSGRTDTQYF. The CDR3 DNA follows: TGTGCCAGCAGCCCGACTAGCGGCCGCACAGATACGCAGTATTTT.

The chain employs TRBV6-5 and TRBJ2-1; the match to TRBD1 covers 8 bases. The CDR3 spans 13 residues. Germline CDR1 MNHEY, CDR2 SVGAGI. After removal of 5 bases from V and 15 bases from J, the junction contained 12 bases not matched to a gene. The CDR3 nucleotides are TGTGCCAGCAGTGAAGCCTGGGACAGGTTCAGGTTCTTC. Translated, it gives CASSEAWDRFRFF.

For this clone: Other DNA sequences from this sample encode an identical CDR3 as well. CDR3 sequence (DNA): TGTGCCAGCAGCTCTTACACCGGGGAGCTGTTTTTT. Encoded protein: CASSSYTGELFF. The V call is TRBV7-3, the J call TRBJ2-2, with D unresolved. The germline CDR1 and CDR2 sequences are SGHTA and FQGTGA. CDR3 length: 12 residues. The V and J ends lost 4 bases and 3 bases respectively, with 3 bases between them.

CDR3: CASSGGGVQPQHF. For the CDR3, the DNA is TGTGCCAGCAGTGGCGGGGGGGTTCAGCCCCAGCATTTT. The chain combines TRBV28 with TRBJ1-5; perhaps TRBD1 as D (5 bases). The V gene's germline CDR1 is MDHEN and CDR2 SYDVKM. CDR3 length: 13 residues. The ends were cut back, 5 bases at V and 6 bases at J, with 11 bases in the middle.

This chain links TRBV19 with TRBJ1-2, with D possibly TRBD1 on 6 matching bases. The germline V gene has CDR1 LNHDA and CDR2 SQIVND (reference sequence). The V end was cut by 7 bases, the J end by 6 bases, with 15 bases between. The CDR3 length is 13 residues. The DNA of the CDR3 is TGTGCCAGTATGGGGGCCTCCTCCGATGGCTACACCTTC. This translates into CASMGASSDGYTF.

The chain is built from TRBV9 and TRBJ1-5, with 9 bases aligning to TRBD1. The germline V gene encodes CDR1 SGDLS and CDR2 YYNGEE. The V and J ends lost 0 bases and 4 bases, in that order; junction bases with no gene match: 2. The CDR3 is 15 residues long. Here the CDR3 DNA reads TGTGCCAGCAGCGTAGGGGGGACAGGGAATCAGCCCCAGCATTTT. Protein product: CASSVGGTGNQPQHF.

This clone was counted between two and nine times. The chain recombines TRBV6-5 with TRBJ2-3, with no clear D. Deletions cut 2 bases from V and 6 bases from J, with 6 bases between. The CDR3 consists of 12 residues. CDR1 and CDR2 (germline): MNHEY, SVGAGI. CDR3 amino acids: CASSYLADTQYF. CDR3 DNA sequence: TGTGCCAGCAGTTACCTGGCCGATACGCAGTATTTT.

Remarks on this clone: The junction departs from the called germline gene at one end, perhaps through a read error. CDR3 region: CASSLSAEYRVVKETQYF. CDR3 in DNA: TGTGCTAGCAGCTTAAGCGCCGAGTACAGGGTGGTAAAAGAGACCCAGTACTTC. J is TRBJ2-5 and V is TRBV7-7, with D perhaps TRBD1 (6 bases). The length of the CDR3 is 18 residues. CDR1 is SSHAT, CDR2 FNYEAQ, per germline (reference sequence).

The CDR3 nucleotides are TGTGCCAGCAGCTCTGTGGGGGACACCGGAATTGGGCCTGGCTACACCTTC. Amino acid sequence: CASSSVGDTGIGPGYTF. The chain recombines TRBV7-2 with TRBJ1-2, with D possibly being TRBD1 (6 bases). Germline V lookup: CDR1 SGHTA, CDR2 FQGNSA. The V and J ends lost 4 bases and 7 bases respectively, with 25 bases between them. The CDR3 runs 17 residues. The full variable domain, its missing parts supplied by reference TRBV7-2 and TRBJ1-2, is GAGVSQSPSNKVTEKGKDVELRCDPISGHTALYWYRQSLGQGLEFLIYFQGNSAPDKSGLPSDRFSAERTGGSVSTLTIQRTQQEDSAVYLCASSSVGDTGIGPGYTFGSGTRLTVV.

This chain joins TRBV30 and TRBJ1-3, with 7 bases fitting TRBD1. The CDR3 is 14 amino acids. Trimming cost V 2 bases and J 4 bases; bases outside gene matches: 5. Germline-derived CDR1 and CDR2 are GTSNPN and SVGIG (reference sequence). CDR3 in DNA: TGTGCCTGGAGTCGAACAGGGGAAGGAAACACCATATATTTT. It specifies CAWSRTGEGNTIYF. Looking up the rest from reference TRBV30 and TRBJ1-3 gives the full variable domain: SQTIHQWPATLVQPVGSPLSLECTVEGTSNPNLYWYRQAAGRGLQLLFYSVGIGQISSEVPQNLSASRPQDRQFILSSKKLLLSDSGFYLCAWSRTGEGNTIYFGEGSWLTVV.

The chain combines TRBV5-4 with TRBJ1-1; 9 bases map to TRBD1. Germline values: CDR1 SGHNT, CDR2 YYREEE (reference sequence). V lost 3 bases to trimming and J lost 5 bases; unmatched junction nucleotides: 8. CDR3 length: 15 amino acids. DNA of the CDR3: TGTGCCAGCAGCTCGACGGACAGGGGAGAGACTGAAGCTTTCTTT. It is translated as CASSSTDRGETEAFF.

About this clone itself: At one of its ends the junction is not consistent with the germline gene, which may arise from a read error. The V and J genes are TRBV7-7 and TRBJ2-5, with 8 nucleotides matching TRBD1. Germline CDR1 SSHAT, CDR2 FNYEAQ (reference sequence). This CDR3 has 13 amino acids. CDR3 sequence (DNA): TGTGCTAGCAGCACGGACAGGGAAGAGACCCAGTACTTC. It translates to CASSTDREETQYF.

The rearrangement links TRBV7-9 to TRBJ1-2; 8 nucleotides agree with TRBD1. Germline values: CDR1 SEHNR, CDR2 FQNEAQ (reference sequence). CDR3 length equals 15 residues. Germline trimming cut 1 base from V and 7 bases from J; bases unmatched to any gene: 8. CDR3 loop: CASSLDRQGNSGYTF. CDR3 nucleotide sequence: TGTGCCAGCAGCTTAGATCGACAGGGGAATAGTGGCTACACCTTC.

CDR3 sequence (DNA): TGTGCCAGCACTCTTCTAGCGGGGAGATACAATGAGCAGTTCTTC. It specifies CASTLLAGRYNEQFF. The J gene is TRBJ2-1, the V gene TRBV2; TRBD2 matches at 9 bases. The trim removed 7 bases at V and 4 bases at J, leaving 8 bases unmatched. The CDR3 has 15 residues. Germline V lookup: CDR1 SNHLY, CDR2 FYNNEI.

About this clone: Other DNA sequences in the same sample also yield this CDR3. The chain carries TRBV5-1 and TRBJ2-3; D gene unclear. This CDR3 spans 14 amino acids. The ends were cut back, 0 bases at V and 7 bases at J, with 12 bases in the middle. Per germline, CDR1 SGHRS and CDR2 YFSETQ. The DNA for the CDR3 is TGCGCCAGCAGCTTGGCTCTAGGCCTTTATACGCAGTATTTT. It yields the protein CASSLALGLYTQYF.

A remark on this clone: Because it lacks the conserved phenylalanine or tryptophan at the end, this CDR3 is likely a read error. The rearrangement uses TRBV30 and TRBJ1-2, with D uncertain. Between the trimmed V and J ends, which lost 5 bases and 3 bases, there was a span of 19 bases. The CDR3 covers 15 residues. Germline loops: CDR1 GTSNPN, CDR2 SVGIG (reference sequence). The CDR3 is CAWEVGRLGDYGYTL. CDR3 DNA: TGTGCCTGGGAAGTAGGCCGGCTGGGAGACTATGGCTACACCCTC.

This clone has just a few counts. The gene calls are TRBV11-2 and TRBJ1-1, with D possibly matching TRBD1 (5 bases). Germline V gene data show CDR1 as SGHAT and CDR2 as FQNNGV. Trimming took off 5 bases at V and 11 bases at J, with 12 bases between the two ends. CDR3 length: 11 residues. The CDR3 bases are TGTGCCAGCAGCCTTTCCAGGGTCGCTTTCTTT. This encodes CASSLSRVAFF.

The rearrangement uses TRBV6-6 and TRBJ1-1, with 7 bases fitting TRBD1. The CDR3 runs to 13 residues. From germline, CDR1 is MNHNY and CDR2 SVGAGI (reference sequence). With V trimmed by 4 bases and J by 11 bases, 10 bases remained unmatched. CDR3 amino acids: CASSSPDRRLAFF. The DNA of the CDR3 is TGTGCCAGCAGTTCGCCGGACAGGAGGTTGGCTTTCTTT.

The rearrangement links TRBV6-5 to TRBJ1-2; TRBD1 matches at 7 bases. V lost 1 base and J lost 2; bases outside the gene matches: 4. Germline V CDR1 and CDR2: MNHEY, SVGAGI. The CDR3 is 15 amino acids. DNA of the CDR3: TGTGCCAGCAGTTACTACAGGGGTGGGAACTATGGCTACACCTTC. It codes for CASSYYRGGNYGYTF.

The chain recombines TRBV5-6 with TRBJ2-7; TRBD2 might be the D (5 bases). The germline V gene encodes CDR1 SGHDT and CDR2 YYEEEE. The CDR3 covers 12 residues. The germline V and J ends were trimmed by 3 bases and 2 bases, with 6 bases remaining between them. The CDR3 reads CASSYGTYEQYF. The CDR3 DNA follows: TGTGCCAGCAGCTACGGGACCTACGAGCAGTACTTC.

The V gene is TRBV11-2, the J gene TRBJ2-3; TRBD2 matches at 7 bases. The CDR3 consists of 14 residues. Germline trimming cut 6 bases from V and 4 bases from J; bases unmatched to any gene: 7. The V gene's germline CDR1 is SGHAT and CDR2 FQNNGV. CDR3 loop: CASRTSISPDTQYF. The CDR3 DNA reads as TGTGCCAGCAGGACTAGCATCTCTCCAGATACGCAGTATTTT.

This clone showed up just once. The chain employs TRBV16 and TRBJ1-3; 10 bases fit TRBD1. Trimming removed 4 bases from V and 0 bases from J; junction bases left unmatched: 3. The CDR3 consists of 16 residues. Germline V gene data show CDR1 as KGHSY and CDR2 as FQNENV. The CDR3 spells CASSPTGGHSGNTIYF. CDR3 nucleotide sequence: TGTGCCAGCAGCCCGACAGGGGGCCACTCTGGAAACACCATATATTTT.

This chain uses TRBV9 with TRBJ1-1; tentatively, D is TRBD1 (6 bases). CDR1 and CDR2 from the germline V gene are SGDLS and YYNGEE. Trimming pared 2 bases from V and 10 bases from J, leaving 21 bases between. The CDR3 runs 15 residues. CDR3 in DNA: TGTGCCAGCAGCGTGGGACCGGACAGTCCCCTTGGAGCTTTCTTT. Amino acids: CASSVGPDSPLGAFF.

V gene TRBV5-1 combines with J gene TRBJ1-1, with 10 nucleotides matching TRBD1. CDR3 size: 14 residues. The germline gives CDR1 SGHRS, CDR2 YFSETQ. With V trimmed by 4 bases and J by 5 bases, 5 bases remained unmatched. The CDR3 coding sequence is TGCGCCAGCAGCAAGACAGGGGGCAGTACTGAAGCTTTCTTT. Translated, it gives CASSKTGGSTEAFF.